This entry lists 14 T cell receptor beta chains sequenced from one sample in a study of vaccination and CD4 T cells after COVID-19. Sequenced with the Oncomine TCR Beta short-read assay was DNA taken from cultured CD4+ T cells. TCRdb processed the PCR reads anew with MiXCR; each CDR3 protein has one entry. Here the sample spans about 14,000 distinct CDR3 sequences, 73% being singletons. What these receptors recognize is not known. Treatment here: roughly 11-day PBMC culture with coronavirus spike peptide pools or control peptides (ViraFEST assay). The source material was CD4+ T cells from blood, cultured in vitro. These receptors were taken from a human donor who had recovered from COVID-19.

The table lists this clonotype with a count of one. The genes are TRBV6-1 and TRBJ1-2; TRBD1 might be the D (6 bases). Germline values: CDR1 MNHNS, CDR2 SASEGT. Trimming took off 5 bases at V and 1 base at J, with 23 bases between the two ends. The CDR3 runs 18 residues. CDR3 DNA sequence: TGTGCCAGCAGTACAAACACGGGACACCTTGGAGATAACTATGGCTACACCTTC. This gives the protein CASSTNTGHLGDNYGYTF.

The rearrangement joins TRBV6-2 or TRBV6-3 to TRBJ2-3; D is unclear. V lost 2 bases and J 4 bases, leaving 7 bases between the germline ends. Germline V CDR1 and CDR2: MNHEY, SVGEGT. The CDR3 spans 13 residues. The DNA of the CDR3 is TGTGCCAGCAGTTACCTCCTAGCAGATACGCAGTATTTT. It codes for CASSYLLADTQYF.

CDR3 in DNA: TGTGCCAGCAGCCTCAAGCGGGAGGGCCATGAGCAGTTCTTC. This sequence encodes CASSLKREGHEQFF. The chain employs TRBV6-2 or TRBV6-3 and TRBJ2-1; 10 nucleotides align to TRBD2. Germline CDR1 MNHEY, CDR2 SVGEGT. V trimming: 6 bases; J trimming: 8 bases; junction bases outside the gene matches: 7. CDR3 length: 14 residues.

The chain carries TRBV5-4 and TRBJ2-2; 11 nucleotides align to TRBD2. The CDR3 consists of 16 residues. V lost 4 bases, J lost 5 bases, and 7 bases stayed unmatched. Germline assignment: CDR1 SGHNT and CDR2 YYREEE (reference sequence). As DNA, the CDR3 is TGTGCCAGCAGCGGAGGGACTAGCGGACAAACCGGGGAGCTGTTTTTT. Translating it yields CASSGGTSGQTGELFF.

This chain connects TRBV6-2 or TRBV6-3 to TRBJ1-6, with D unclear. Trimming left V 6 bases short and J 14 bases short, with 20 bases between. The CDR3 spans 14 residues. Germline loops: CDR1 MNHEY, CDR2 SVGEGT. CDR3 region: CASSTGGLKRALHF. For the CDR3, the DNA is TGTGCCAGCAGCACCGGAGGTTTGAAACGGGCCCTCCACTTT.

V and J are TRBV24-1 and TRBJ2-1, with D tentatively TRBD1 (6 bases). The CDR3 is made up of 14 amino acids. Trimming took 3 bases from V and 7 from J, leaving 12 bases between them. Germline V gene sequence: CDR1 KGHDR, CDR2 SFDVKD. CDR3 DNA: TGTGCCACCAGTGATCCCTCGGACAGAAATGAGCAGTTCTTC. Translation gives CATSDPSDRNEQFF.

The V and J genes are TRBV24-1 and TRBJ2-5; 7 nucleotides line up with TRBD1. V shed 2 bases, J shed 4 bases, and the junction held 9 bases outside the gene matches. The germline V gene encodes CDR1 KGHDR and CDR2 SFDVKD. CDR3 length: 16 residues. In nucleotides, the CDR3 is TGTGCCACCAGTGATTCTACACAGGGGTTGGGAGAGACCCAGTACTTC. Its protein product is CATSDSTQGLGETQYF.

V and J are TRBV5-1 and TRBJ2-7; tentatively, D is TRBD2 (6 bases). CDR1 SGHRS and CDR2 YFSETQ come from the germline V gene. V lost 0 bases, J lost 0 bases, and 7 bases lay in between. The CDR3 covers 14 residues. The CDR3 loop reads CASSLAGDSYEQYF. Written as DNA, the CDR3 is TGCGCCAGCAGCTTGGCGGGAGACTCCTACGAGCAGTACTTC.

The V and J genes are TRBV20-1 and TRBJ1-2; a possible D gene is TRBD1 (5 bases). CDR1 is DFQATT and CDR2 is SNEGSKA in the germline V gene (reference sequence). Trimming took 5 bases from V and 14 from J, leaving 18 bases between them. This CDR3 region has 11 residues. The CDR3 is CSAPIRGSGTF. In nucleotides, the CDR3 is TGCAGTGCTCCGATCCGGGGGTCGGGAACCTTC.

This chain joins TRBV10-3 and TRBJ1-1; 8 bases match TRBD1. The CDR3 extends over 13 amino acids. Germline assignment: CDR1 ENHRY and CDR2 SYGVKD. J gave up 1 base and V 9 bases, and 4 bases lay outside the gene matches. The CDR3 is CAMRGTGNTEAFF. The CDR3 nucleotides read TGTGCCATGCGAGGGACAGGGAACACTGAAGCTTTCTTT.

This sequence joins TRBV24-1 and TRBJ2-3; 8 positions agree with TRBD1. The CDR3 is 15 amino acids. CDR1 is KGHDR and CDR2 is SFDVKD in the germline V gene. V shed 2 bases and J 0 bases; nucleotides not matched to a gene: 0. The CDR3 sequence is CATSDWTGSTDTQYF. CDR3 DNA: TGTGCCACCAGTGATTGGACAGGGAGCACAGATACGCAGTATTTT.

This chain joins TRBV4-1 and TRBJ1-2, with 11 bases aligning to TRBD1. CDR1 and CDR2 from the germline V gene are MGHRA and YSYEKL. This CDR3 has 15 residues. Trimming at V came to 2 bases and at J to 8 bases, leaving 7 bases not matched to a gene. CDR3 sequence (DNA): TGCGCCAGCAGCCAACAAGACCGGGACAGGGGGGGCTACACCTTC. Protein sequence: CASSQQDRDRGGYTF.

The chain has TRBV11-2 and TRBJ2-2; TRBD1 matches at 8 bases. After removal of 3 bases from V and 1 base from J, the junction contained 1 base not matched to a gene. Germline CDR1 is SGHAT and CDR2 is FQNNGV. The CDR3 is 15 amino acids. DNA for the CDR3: TGTGCCAGCAGCTTCGGGACAGGGAACACCGGGGAGCTGTTTTTT. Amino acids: CASSFGTGNTGELFF.

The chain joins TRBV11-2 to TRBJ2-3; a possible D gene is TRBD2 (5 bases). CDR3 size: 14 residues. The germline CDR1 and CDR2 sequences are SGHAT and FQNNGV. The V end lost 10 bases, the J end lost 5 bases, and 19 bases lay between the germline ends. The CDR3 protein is CANKMDSAVDTQYF. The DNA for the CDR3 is TGTGCCAACAAGATGGACTCAGCAGTAGATACGCAGTATTTT. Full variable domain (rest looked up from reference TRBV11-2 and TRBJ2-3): EAGVAQSPRYKIIEKRQSVAFWCNPISGHATLYWYQQILGQGPKLLIQFQNNGVVDDSQLPKDRFSAERLKGVDSTLKIQPAKLEDSAVYLCANKMDSAVDTQYFGPGTRLTVL.